This TCR beta chain stems from a study of cytomegalovirus exposure and HLA in healthy donors. Study-level findings and limits: Reported results showed that the classifier diagnosed cytomegalovirus status with high specificity and sensitivity.

On this clone itself: Its cognate antigen is unknown.

CDR3 size: 14 residues. With V trimmed by 5 bases and J by 6 bases, 5 bases remained unmatched. Germline V gives CDR1 SGHNT, CDR2 YENEEA. PCR primers comprised 60 Vbeta and 13 Jbeta primers. This table comes from immunoSEQ multiplex PCR, and its TCRdb copy is limited to in-frame clones, with some not included. The sample has roughly 200,000 clones, around three quarters seen once. The specimen was PBMCs. The chain carries TRBV11-3 and TRBJ2-7; TRBD2 matches 12 bases. The receptor was isolated from a man aged 25 to 40 in good health and CMV-seronegative. The CDR3 nucleotides are TGTGCCAGCAGCGACGGACTAGCGGGAATCGAGCAGTACTTC. It specifies CASSDGLAGIEQYF.